This record covers a single T cell receptor (beta chain). Its antigen is unknown. The sample belongs to a study of cytomegalovirus exposure and HLA in healthy donors. Study at large: Some 200 million T cells yielded 90 million to 130 million unique TCR beta sequences in earlier analysis. Findings of the study overall: Sequencing probably produced one cluster of sequence variants that were highly shared.

PCR used 60 Vbeta primers and 13 Jbeta primers. The data were produced by immunoSEQ multiplex PCR, yet TCRdb's version contains in-frame clones alone and is incomplete. The sample holds about 170,000 clones; 80% are singletons and the top ten take under 3%. The CDR3 spans 16 residues. The V end lost 3 bases, the J end lost 1 base, and 17 bases lay between the germline ends. In germline, CDR1 is SGHNT, CDR2 YYREEE (reference sequence). The J gene is TRBJ2-7, the V gene TRBV5-4, with D maybe TRBD1 (6 bases). Material for sequencing was PBMCs. This sequence originates from a male donor in good health and CMV-seronegative. The DNA of the CDR3 is TGTGCCAGCAGCTCCCCAGAGGGGGAAGGATCCTACGAGCAGTACTTC. Residues: CASSSPEGEGSYEQYF. The whole variable domain, remainder taken from reference TRBV5-4 and TRBJ2-7, is ETGVTQSPTHLIKTRGQQVTLRCSSQSGHNTVSWYQQALGQGPQFIFQYYREEENGRGNFPPRFSGLQFPNYSSELNVNALELDDSALYLCASSSPEGEGSYEQYFGPGTRLTVT.